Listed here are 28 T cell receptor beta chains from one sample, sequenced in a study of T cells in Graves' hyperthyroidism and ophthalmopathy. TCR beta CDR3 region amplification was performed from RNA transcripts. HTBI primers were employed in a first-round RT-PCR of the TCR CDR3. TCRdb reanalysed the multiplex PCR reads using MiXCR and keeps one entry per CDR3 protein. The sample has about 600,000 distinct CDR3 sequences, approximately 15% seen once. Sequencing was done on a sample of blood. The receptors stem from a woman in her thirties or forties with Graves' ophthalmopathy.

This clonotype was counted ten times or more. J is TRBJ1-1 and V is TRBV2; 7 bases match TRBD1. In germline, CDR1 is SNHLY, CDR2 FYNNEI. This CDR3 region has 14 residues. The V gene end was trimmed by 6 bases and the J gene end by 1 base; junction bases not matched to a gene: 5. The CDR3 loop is CASRETGTNTEAFF. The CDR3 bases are TGTGCCAGCAGAGAGACAGGGACGAACACTGAAGCTTTCTTT. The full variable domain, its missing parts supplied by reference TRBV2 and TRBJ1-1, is EPEVTQTPSHQVTQMGQEVILRCVPISNHLYFYWYRQILGQKVEFLVSFYNNEISEKSEIFDDQFSVERPDGSNFTLKIRSTKLEDSAMYFCASRETGTNTEAFFGQGTRLTVV.

CDR3 in DNA: TGCAGTGCTTTAGGAGGGGGGAACTATGGCTACACCTTC. It is translated as CSALGGGNYGYTF. The V gene is TRBV20-1, the J gene TRBJ1-2; D possibly corresponds to TRBD1 (6 bases). Germline V CDR1 and CDR2: DFQATT, SNEGSKA (reference sequence). V shed 5 bases and J shed 2 bases, with 12 bases lying between them. There are 13 residues in the CDR3.

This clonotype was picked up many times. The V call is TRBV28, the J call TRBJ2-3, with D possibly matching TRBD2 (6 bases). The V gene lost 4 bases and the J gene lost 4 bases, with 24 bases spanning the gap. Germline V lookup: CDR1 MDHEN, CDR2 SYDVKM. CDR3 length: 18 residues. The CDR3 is CASSSSRDFRGRADTQYF. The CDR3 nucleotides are TGTGCCAGCAGTTCCTCCCGGGACTTCCGAGGACGGGCAGATACGCAGTATTTT.

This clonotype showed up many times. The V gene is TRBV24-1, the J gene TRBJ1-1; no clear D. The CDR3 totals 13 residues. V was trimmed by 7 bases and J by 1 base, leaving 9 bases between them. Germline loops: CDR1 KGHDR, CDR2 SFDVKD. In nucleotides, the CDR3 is TGTGCCACCAGCTGGACGAAGAACACTGAAGCTTTCTTT. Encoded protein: CATSWTKNTEAFF.

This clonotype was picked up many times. As DNA, the CDR3 is TGTGCCAGCAGCTCTAGCCGACAGGGAGATACGCAGTATTTT. It translates to CASSSSRQGDTQYF. V is TRBV7-2 and J is TRBJ2-3, with 7 bases aligning to TRBD1. Germline V gives CDR1 SGHTA, CDR2 FQGNSA. The CDR3 sequence is 14 residues long. Germline trimming cut 4 bases from V and 5 bases from J; bases unmatched to any gene: 6. The variable domain in full, completed from reference TRBV7-2 and TRBJ2-3, reads GAGVSQSPSNKVTEKGKDVELRCDPISGHTALYWYRQSLGQGLEFLIYFQGNSAPDKSGLPSDRFSAERTGGSVSTLTIQRTQQEDSAVYLCASSSSRQGDTQYFGPGTRLTVL.

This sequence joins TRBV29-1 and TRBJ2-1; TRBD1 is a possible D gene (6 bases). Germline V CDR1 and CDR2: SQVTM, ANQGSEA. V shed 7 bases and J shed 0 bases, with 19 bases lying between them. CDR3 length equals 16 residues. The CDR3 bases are TGCAGCGCCGTGACGCCCACAGGGAGCTCCTACAATGAGCAGTTCTTC. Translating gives CSAVTPTGSSYNEQFF.

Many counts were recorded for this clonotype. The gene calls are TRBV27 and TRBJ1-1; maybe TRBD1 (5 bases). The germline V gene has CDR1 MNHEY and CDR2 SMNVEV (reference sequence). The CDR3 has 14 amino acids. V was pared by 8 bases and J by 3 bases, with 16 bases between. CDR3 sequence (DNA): TGTGCCAGCGTATCAGGGAAGGGGTACACTGAAGCTTTCTTT. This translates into CASVSGKGYTEAFF.

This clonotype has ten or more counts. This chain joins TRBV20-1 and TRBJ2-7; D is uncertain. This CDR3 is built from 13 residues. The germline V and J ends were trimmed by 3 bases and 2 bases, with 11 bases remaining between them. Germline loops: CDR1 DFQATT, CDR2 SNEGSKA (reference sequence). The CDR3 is CSARKAETYEQYF. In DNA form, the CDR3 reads TGCAGTGCTAGGAAAGCAGAAACCTACGAGCAGTACTTC.

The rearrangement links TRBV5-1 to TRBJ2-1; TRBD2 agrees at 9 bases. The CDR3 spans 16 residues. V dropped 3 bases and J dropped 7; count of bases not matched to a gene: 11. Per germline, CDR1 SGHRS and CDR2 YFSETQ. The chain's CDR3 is CASSYLSGSRRNEQFF. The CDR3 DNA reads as TGCGCCAGCAGCTACCTTAGCGGGAGTAGGAGGAATGAGCAGTTCTTC.

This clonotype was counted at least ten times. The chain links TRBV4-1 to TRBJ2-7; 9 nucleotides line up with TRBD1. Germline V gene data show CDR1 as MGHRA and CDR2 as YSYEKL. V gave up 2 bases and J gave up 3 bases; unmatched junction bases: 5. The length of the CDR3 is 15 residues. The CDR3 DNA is TGCGCCAGCAGCCAACCCGGGACAGGGAACTACGAGCAGTACTTC. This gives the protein CASSQPGTGNYEQYF.

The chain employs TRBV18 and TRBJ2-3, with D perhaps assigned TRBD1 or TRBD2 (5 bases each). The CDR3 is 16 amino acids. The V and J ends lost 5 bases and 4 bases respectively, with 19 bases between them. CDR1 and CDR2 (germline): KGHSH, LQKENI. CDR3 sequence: CASSEGSSYGPDTQYF. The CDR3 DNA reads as TGTGCCAGCTCAGAGGGGTCATCTTATGGTCCAGATACGCAGTATTTT.

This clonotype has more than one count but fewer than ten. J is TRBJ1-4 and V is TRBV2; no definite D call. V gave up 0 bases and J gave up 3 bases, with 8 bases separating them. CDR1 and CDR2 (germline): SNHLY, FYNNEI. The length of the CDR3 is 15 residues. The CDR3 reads CASSEAPGANEKLFF. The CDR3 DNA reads TGTGCCAGCAGTGAAGCGCCAGGAGCTAATGAAAAACTGTTTTTT.

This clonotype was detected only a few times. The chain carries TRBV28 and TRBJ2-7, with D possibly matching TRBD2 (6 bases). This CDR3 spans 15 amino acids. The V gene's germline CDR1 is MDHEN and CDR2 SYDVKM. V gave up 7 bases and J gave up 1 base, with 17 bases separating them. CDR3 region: CASTQGLTTSYEQYF. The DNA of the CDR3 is TGTGCCAGCACTCAGGGACTTACAACTTCCTACGAGCAGTACTTC.

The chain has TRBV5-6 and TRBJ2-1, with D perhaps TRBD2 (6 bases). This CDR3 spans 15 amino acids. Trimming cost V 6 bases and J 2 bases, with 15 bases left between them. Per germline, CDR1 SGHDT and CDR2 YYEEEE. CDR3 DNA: TGTGCCAGCACCGACTCCGGGACTCCCTACAATGAGCAGTTCTTC. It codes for CASTDSGTPYNEQFF.

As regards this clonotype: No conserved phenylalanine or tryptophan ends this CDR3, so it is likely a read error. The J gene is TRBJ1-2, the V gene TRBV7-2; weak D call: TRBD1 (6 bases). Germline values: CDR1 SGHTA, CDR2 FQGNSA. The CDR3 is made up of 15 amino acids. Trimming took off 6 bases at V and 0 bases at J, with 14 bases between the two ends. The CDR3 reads CASRPTGTTNYGYTL. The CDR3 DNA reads TGTGCCAGCAGACCTACCGGGACAACTAACTATGGCTACACCCTC.

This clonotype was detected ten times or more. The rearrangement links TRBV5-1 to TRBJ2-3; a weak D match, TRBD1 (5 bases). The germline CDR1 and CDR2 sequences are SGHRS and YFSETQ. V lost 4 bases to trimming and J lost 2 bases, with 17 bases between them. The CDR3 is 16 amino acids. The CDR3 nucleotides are TGCGCCAGCAGCCGGAGCCTAACAGGAAACACAGATACGCAGTATTTT. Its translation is CASSRSLTGNTDTQYF.

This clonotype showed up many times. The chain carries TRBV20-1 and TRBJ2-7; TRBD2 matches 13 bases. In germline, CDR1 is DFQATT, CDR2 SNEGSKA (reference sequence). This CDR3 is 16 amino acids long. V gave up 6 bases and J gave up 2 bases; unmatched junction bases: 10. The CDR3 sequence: CSARGLAGPKPYEQYF. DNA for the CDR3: TGCAGTGCCAGGGGACTAGCGGGGCCCAAGCCCTACGAGCAGTACTTC.

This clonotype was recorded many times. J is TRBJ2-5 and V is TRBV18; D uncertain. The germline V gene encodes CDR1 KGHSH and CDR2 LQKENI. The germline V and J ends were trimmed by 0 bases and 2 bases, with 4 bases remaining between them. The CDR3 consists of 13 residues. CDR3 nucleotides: TGTGCCAGCTCACCACCGATACAAGAGACCCAGTACTTC. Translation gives CASSPPIQETQYF.

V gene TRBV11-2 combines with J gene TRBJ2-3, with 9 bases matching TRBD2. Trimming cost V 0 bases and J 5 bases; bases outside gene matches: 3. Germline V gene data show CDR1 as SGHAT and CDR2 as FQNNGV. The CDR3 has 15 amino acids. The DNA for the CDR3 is TGTGCCAGCAGCTTAGAAGCGGGGGGTGTAGATACGCAGTATTTT. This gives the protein CASSLEAGGVDTQYF.

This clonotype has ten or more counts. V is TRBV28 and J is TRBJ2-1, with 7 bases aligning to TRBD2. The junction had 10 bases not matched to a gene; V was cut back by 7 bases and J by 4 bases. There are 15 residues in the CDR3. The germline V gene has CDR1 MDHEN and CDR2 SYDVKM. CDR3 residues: CASIEGGPRYNEQFF. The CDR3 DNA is TGTGCCAGCATTGAGGGAGGGCCTAGATACAATGAGCAGTTCTTC.

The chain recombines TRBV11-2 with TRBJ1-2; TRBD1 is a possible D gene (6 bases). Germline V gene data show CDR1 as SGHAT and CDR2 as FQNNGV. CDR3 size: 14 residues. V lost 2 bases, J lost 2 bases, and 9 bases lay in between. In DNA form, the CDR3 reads TGTGCCAGCAGCTTACAGGGACAAAACTATGGCTACACCTTC. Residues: CASSLQGQNYGYTF.

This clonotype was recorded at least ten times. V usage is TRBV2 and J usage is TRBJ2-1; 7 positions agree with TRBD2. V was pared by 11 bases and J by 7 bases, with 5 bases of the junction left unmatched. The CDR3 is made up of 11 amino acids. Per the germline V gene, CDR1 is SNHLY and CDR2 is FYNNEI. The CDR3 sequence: CALGGGNEQFF. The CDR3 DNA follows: TGTGCCTTGGGGGGGGGAAATGAGCAGTTCTTC. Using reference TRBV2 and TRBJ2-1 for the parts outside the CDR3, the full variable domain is EPEVTQTPSHQVTQMGQEVILRCVPISNHLYFYWYRQILGQKVEFLVSFYNNEISEKSEIFDDQFSVERPDGSNFTLKIRSTKLEDSAMYFCALGGGNEQFFGPGTRLTVL.

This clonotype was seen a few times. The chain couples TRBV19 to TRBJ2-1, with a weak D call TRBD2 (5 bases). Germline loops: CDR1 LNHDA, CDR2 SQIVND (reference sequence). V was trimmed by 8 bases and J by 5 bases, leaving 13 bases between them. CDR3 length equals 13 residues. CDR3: CASGRTQNNEQFF. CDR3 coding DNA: TGTGCCAGTGGCCGGACTCAGAACAATGAGCAGTTCTTC.

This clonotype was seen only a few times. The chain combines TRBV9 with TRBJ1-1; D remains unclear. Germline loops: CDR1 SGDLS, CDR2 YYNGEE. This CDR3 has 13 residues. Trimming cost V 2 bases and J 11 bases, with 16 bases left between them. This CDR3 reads CASSVSPSGRAFF. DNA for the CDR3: TGTGCCAGCAGCGTCTCGCCATCCGGGCGCGCTTTCTTT.

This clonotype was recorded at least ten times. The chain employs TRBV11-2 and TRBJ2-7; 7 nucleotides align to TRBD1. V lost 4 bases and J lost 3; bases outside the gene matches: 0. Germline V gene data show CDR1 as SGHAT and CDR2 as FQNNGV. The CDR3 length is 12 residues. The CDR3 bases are TGTGCCAGCAGCTGGGACAGCTACGAGCAGTACTTC. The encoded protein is CASSWDSYEQYF.

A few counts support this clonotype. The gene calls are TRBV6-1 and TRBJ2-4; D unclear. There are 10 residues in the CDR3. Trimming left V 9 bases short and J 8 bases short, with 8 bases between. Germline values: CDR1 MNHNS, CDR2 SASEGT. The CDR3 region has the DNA TGTGCCAGTGGTGGACACATTCAGTACTTC. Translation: CASGGHIQYF.

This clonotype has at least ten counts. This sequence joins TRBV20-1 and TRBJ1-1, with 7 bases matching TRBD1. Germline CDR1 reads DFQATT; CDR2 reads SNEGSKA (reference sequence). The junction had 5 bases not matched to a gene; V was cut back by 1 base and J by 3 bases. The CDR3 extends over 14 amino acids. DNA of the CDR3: TGCAGTGCTAGAGGGGCGGACAGGCACACTGAAGCTTTCTTT. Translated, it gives CSARGADRHTEAFF.

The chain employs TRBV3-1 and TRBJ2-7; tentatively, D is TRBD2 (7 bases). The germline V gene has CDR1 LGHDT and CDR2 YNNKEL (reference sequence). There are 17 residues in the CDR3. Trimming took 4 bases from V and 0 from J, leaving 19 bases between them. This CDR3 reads CASSRGGGAGTSYEQYF. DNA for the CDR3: TGTGCCAGCAGCCGGGGAGGGGGGGCAGGGACCTCCTACGAGCAGTACTTC.